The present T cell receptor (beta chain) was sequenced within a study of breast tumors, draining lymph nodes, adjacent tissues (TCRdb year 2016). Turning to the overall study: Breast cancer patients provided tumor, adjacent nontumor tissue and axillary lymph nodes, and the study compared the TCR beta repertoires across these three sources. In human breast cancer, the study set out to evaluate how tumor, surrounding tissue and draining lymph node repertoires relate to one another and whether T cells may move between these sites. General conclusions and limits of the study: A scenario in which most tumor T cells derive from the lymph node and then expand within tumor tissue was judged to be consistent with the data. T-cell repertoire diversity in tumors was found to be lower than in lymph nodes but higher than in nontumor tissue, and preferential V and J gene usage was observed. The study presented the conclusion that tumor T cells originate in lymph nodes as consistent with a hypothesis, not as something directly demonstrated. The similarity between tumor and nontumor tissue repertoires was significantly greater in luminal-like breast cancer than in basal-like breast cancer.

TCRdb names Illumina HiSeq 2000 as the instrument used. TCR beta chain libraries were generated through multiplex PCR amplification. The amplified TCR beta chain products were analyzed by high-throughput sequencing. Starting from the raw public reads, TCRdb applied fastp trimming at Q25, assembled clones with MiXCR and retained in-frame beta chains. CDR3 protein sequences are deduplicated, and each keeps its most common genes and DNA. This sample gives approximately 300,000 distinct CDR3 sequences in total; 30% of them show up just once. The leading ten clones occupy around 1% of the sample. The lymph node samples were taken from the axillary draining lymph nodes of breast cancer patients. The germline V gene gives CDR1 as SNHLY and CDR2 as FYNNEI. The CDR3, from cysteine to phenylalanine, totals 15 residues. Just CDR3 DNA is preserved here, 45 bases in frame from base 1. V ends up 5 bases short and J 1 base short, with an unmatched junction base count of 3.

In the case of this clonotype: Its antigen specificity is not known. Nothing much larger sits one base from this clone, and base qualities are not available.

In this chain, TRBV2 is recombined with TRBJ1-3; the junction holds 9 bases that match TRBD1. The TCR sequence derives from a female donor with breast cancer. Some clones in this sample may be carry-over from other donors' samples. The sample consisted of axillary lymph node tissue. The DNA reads TGTGCCAGCAGTTTACAGGGGGCGTCTGGAAACACCATATATTTT. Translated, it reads CASSLQGASGNTIYF.